Below, 25 T cell receptor beta chains from the same sample are listed, as sequenced in a study of T cells in tumors after PD-1 blockade (dated by TCRdb to about 2019). The method was the immunoSEQ multiplex PCR assay. TCRdb carries this immuneACCESS record with in-frame sequences only. Its versions omit some clonotypes, under half of them owing to an unresolved V gene in the studies checked, with the rest unexplained. The sample profile shows roughly 50,000 clones; 81% of them were found once. The ten top clones hold approximately 4.1% of the sample. Reading the label with the study, this specimen's time point is: before anti-PD-1 therapy. This material consisted of PBMCs, taken before anti-PD-1 treatment. Receptors originate from a human donor with basal cell carcinoma.

The chain combines TRBV4-1 with TRBJ2-3; D possibly uses TRBD1 or TRBD2 (5 bases each). The CDR3 loop spans 12 amino acids. Germline V gene sequence: CDR1 MGHRA, CDR2 YSYEKL. V was pared by 2 bases and J by 10 bases, with 10 bases between. The CDR3 region is CASSQLRGAQYF. The CDR3 DNA reads TGCGCCAGCAGCCAATTACGAGGGGCGCAGTATTTT.

This chain links TRBV19 with TRBJ1-4; D not certain. The germline gives CDR1 LNHDA, CDR2 SQIVND (reference sequence). Trimming took off 3 bases at V and 8 bases at J, with 10 bases between the two ends. This CDR3 is 13 amino acids long. This chain's CDR3 is CASSIRQYEKLFF. The DNA of the CDR3 is TGTGCCAGTAGTATTCGGCAATACGAAAAACTGTTTTTT.

V and J are TRBV6-4 and TRBJ2-3, with 9 bases fitting TRBD2. V trimming: 2 bases; J trimming: 2 bases; junction bases outside the gene matches: 5. CDR3 length: 16 amino acids. CDR1 is MRHNA, CDR2 SNTAGT, per germline. The CDR3 region has the DNA TGTGCCAGCAGTGACCAGAGGACTAGCGACACAGATACGCAGTATTTT. This gives the protein CASSDQRTSDTDTQYF.

The chain employs TRBV18 and TRBJ2-1; a weak D match, TRBD1 (7 bases). In germline, CDR1 is KGHSH, CDR2 LQKENI. This CDR3 has 16 residues. Trimming left V 3 bases short and J 2 bases short, with 14 bases between. The chain's CDR3 is CASSPRVRGAYNEQFF. The CDR3 DNA reads TGTGCCAGCTCACCCCGGGTCAGGGGGGCCTACAATGAGCAGTTCTTC.

As DNA, the CDR3 is TGTGCCAGCAGCCGATCGCAGGGAGTTGGAAACACCATATATTTT. As protein: CASSRSQGVGNTIYF. V is TRBV3-1 (or the pseudogene TRBV3-2) and J is TRBJ1-3, with a tentative D call TRBD1 (5 bases). CDR1 is LGHDT and CDR2 is YNNKEL in the germline V gene (reference sequence). The CDR3 is 15 residues long. V was shortened by 4 bases and J by 3 bases, with 13 bases between the two germline ends.

The chain links TRBV10-1 to TRBJ2-1; 8 nucleotides align to TRBD2. The V gene end was trimmed by 6 bases and the J gene end by 7 bases; junction bases not matched to a gene: 5. CDR1 is WNHNN and CDR2 is SYGVQD in the germline V gene (reference sequence). The CDR3 is made up of 13 amino acids. The CDR3 sequence is CASSATSGNEQFF. CDR3 in DNA: TGCGCCAGCAGCGCTACTAGCGGAAATGAGCAGTTCTTC.

The genes are TRBV6-5 and TRBJ2-1; D is uncertain. V lost 0 bases and J 6 bases, leaving 9 bases between the germline ends. Germline V lookup: CDR1 MNHEY, CDR2 SVGAGI. CDR3 length: 14 residues. The CDR3 coding sequence is TGTGCCAGCAGTTACTCGATGGGGTTCAATGAGCAGTTCTTC. Translation: CASSYSMGFNEQFF.

V gene TRBV5-1 combines with J gene TRBJ2-1; 9 nucleotides align to TRBD2. V dropped 7 bases and J dropped 2; count of bases not matched to a gene: 4. This CDR3 comprises 14 residues. CDR1 and CDR2 (germline): SGHRS, YFSETQ. The DNA for the CDR3 is TGCGCCAGCGCCGAGCGGGGGGCCTACAATGAGCAGTTCTTC. Amino acid sequence: CASAERGAYNEQFF.

This clone was observed once. V is TRBV24-1 and J is TRBJ2-1; TRBD2 matches at 9 bases. Germline loops: CDR1 KGHDR, CDR2 SFDVKD. The CDR3 is 18 residues long. The junction had 12 bases not matched to a gene; V was cut back by 0 bases and J by 7 bases. This CDR3 reads CATSDLQRGAPVRNEQFF. In DNA, the CDR3 is TGTGCCACCAGTGATTTGCAGCGGGGGGCCCCCGTAAGGAATGAGCAGTTCTTC.

The J gene is TRBJ2-1, the V gene TRBV5-5; 9 bases fit TRBD2. Germline loops: CDR1 SGHKS, CDR2 YYEKEE (reference sequence). J gave up 8 bases and V 3 bases, and 3 bases lay outside the gene matches. The CDR3 is 13 residues long. The CDR3 bases are TGTGCCAGCAGCTCCCGGACTAGCGATGAGCAGTTCTTC. Protein: CASSSRTSDEQFF.

The chain is built from TRBV6-1 and TRBJ1-5; perhaps TRBD1 as D (6 bases). There are 17 residues in the CDR3. Germline V lookup: CDR1 MNHNS, CDR2 SASEGT. Trimming pared 0 bases from V and 6 bases from J, leaving 18 bases between. The CDR3: CASSEASYRDRAQPQHF. The CDR3 DNA reads as TGTGCCAGCAGTGAAGCGAGTTACAGGGATAGGGCTCAGCCCCAGCATTTT.

The CDR3 DNA sequence: TGTGCCAGCAGCAAAGGGGACATCCTCCCCGCTAGGTATGGCTACACCTTC. Amino acid sequence: CASSKGDILPARYGYTF. The chain is built from TRBV21-1 and TRBJ1-2; the table's TRBD1 call for D was not verified on the DNA. TRBV21-1 is listed as a pseudogene. CDR3 length: 17 amino acids.

This rearrangement joins TRBV12-3 or TRBV12-4 to TRBJ2-7; no clear D gene. Between the trimmed V and J ends, which lost 7 bases and 10 bases, there was a span of 14 bases. This CDR3 contains 11 residues. The CDR3 region is CASNSMGPQYF. In DNA form, the CDR3 reads TGTGCCAGCAACTCGATGGGCCCTCAGTACTTC.

This rearrangement joins TRBV15 to TRBJ2-6; tentatively, D is TRBD1 (5 bases). The V end lost 5 bases, the J end lost 0 bases, and 8 bases lay between the germline ends. The length of the CDR3 is 15 residues. Per germline, CDR1 LNHNV and CDR2 YYDKDF (reference sequence). The CDR3, as DNA: TGTGCCACCAGCCTGACAGTCTCTGGGGCCAACGTCCTGACTTTC. The encoded protein is CATSLTVSGANVLTF. Together with reference TRBV15 and TRBJ2-6, the CDR3 gives the full variable domain: DAMVIQNPRYQVTQFGKPVTLSCSQTLNHNVMYWYQQKSSQAPKLLFHYYDKDFNNEADTPDNFQSRRPNTSFCFLDIRSPGLGDTAMYLCATSLTVSGANVLTFGAGSRLTVL.

CDR3 sequence (DNA): TGTGCCAGCAGCTTAATAGCTAGCGGGTCCTACGAGCAGTACTTC. Translated: CASSLIASGSYEQYF. The chain carries TRBV5-6 and TRBJ2-7; TRBD2 aligns across 8 bases. Germline V CDR1 and CDR2: SGHDT, YYEEEE. The CDR3 length is 15 residues. The V gene end was trimmed by 2 bases and the J gene end by 1 base; junction bases not matched to a gene: 5.

The sample holds a few counts of this clone. The V call is TRBV3-1 (or the pseudogene TRBV3-2), the J call TRBJ1-5; a possible D gene is TRBD1 (5 bases). Trimming took 2 bases from V and 5 from J, leaving 10 bases between them. CDR1 and CDR2 from the germline V gene are LGHDT and YNNKEL (reference sequence). The CDR3 contains 14 residues. The CDR3 nucleotides are TGTGCCAGCAGCCAATATCAGGGCGATCAGCCCCAGCATTTT. Its translation is CASSQYQGDQPQHF.

The V and J genes are TRBV15 and TRBJ2-3, with a possible D match to TRBD1 (5 bases). The CDR3 contains 15 residues. CDR1 and CDR2 (germline): LNHNV, YYDKDF (reference sequence). Deletions cut 2 bases from V and 3 bases from J, with 12 bases between. The CDR3 coding sequence is TGTGCCACCAGCAGATCCATAGGGGCTACAGATACGCAGTATTTT. This encodes CATSRSIGATDTQYF.

The rearrangement uses TRBV5-1 and TRBJ1-1; no definite D call. V lost 2 bases, J lost 9 bases, and 14 bases lay in between. Germline CDR1 and CDR2: SGHRS and YFSETQ. CDR3 size: 13 residues. The CDR3 is CASSFRRTTKAFF. The DNA of the CDR3 is TGCGCCAGCAGCTTCCGTCGGACTACGAAAGCTTTCTTT.

The chain couples TRBV6-1 to TRBJ1-2; D gene uncertain. Per germline, CDR1 MNHNS and CDR2 SASEGT. Trimming removed 3 bases at V and 8 bases at J, with 10 bases between. There are 12 residues in the CDR3. DNA of the CDR3: TGTGCCAGCAGTGAGGTCCGCCGGGGCTACACCTTC. Translating it yields CASSEVRRGYTF.

The rearrangement joins TRBV6-2 or TRBV6-3 to TRBJ2-3; TRBD2 matches 12 bases. Germline CDR1 reads MNHEY; CDR2 reads SVGEGT. The CDR3 runs 17 residues. The J segment lost 0 bases and the V segment lost 2 bases, leaving 3 bases of the junction unmatched. This CDR3 is CASSYVGTSGSTDTQYF. CDR3 DNA sequence: TGTGCCAGCAGTTACGTCGGGACTAGCGGGAGCACAGATACGCAGTATTTT.

In its sample, this clone was seen once. V and J are TRBV29-1 and TRBJ2-7; the D gene is possibly TRBD2 (7 bases). This CDR3 region has 14 residues. V dropped 4 bases and J dropped 7 bases, with 20 bases sitting between them. Germline CDR1 and CDR2: SQVTM and ANQGSEA. CDR3 loop: CSVGRGRGTTEQYF. The CDR3 DNA reads as TGCAGCGTTGGTAGGGGGAGGGGTACTACTGAGCAGTACTTC.

This clone was counted only a few times. The V gene is TRBV12-1, the J gene TRBJ1-3; the table assigns TRBD1, which was not confirmed against the DNA. TRBV12-1 is shown as a pseudogene. The length of the CDR3 is 16 residues. This chain's CDR3 is CASSPPGGISGNTIYF. CDR3 coding DNA: TGTGCCAGCAGCCCACCAGGGGGTATTAGTGGAAACACCATATATTTT.

J is TRBJ2-7 and V is TRBV3-1 (or the pseudogene TRBV3-2), with D possibly being TRBD1 or TRBD2 (5 bases each). The CDR3 is 13 residues long. Trimming left V 4 bases short and J 7 bases short, with 14 bases between. Per germline, CDR1 LGHDT and CDR2 YNNKEL (reference sequence). CDR3 in DNA: TGTGCCAGCAGCCCCCCAGGGACGGGTGAGCAGTACTTC. This sequence encodes CASSPPGTGEQYF.

This chain links TRBV10-3 with TRBJ1-1, with TRBD1 as a possible D gene (5 bases). The germline gives CDR1 ENHRY, CDR2 SYGVKD. The CDR3 is 11 residues long. Trimming cost V 8 bases and J 2 bases, with 6 bases left between them. The CDR3 DNA sequence: TGTGCCATCCGGGACAACACTGAAGCTTTCTTT. Amino acids: CAIRDNTEAFF.

The CDR3 reads CASSPDSYGYTF. CDR3 bases: TGTGCCAGCAGCCCCGACAGCTATGGCTACACCTTC. The rearrangement links TRBV12-3 or TRBV12-4 to TRBJ1-2; a possible D gene is TRBD1 (5 bases). CDR3 length: 12 amino acids. V lost 6 bases and J lost 4, with 9 bases in between.